One sample yielded the 21 T cell receptor beta chains listed below, sequenced in a study of T cell repertoires in cytomegalovirus infection. TCRdb reprocessed the reads via MiXCR and lists one record per CDR3 protein. The sample shows under 800,000 distinct CDR3 sequences, approximately 24% of them seen only once. Material: CD8+ T cells from PBMCs. The receptors here all came from a human donor in good health (CMV status not recorded). Some clones in this sample may be carry-over from other donors' samples.

The chain joins TRBV27 to TRBJ1-5, with D tentatively TRBD1 (6 bases). V was cut by 1 base and J by 4 bases, with 11 bases left in between. Germline CDR1 and CDR2: MNHEY and SMNVEV (reference sequence). This CDR3 region has 15 residues. The CDR3 DNA reads TGTGCCAGCAGTTTATGGGGGGGGCCTAATCAGCCCCAGCATTTT. This sequence encodes CASSLWGGPNQPQHF.

The chain employs TRBV28 and TRBJ2-3, with D maybe TRBD2 (7 bases). Germline CDR1 and CDR2: MDHEN and SYDVKM. V gave up 5 bases and J gave up 2 bases, with 17 bases separating them. The CDR3 runs to 16 residues. Here the CDR3 DNA reads TGTGCCAGCAGTCGGCCTGGGGGGGGGCCCACAGATACGCAGTATTTT. Its translation is CASSRPGGGPTDTQYF.

This clonotype was seen more than once but under ten times. DNA of the CDR3: TGCAGCGTGCGACAGGGGGCTCGGGCGGAGACCCAGTACTTC. It translates to CSVRQGARAETQYF. J is TRBJ2-5 and V is TRBV29-1, with 10 bases fitting TRBD1. The V and J ends lost 6 bases and 5 bases, in that order; junction bases with no gene match: 9. Germline CDR1 is SQVTM and CDR2 is ANQGSEA. The CDR3 extends over 14 amino acids. Variable domain in full (rest from reference TRBV29-1 and TRBJ2-5): SAVISQKPSRDICQRGTSLTIQCQVDSQVTMMFWYRQQPGQSLTLIATANQGSEATYESGFVIDKFPISRPNLTFSTLTVSNMSPEDSSIYLCSVRQGARAETQYFGPGTRLLVL.

This clonotype was seen a few times. The rearrangement links TRBV29-1 to TRBJ2-7; TRBD1 matches 7 bases. After removal of 5 bases from V and 4 bases from J, the junction contained 5 bases not matched to a gene. Germline V gene sequence: CDR1 SQVTM, CDR2 ANQGSEA. This CDR3 has 12 amino acids. CDR3 residues: CSVLSGGYEQYF. CDR3 DNA: TGCAGCGTTCTCTCAGGGGGATACGAGCAGTACTTC.

This chain joins TRBV7-6 and TRBJ2-7, with 7 nucleotides matching TRBD1. This CDR3 comprises 15 residues. The J segment lost 4 bases and the V segment lost 1 base, leaving 7 bases of the junction unmatched. The germline V gene has CDR1 SGHVS and CDR2 FNYEAQ. CDR3 region: CASSLEQGIRYEQYV. For the CDR3, the DNA is TGTGCCAGCAGCTTAGAACAGGGGATAAGGTACGAGCAGTACGTC.

This clonotype was seen at least ten times. This chain joins TRBV7-2 and TRBJ2-7; tentative D call: TRBD2 (6 bases). The germline V gene encodes CDR1 SGHTA and CDR2 FQGNSA. Trimming removed 2 bases at V and 7 bases at J, with 12 bases between. The CDR3 totals 13 residues. The CDR3 loop reads CASSLRGAGEQYV. CDR3 sequence (DNA): TGTGCCAGCAGCTTAAGAGGGGCGGGAGAGCAGTACGTC.

At least ten counts were recorded for this clonotype. V and J are TRBV7-6 and TRBJ1-1, with 9 bases identical to TRBD1. The J segment lost 4 bases and the V segment lost 4 bases, leaving 4 bases of the junction unmatched. Germline V gene data show CDR1 as SGHVS and CDR2 as FNYEAQ. The CDR3 spans 14 residues. The CDR3 is CASSSDRGFTEAFF. The CDR3 nucleotides read TGTGCCAGCAGCTCGGACAGGGGTTTCACTGAAGCTTTCTTT.

This clonotype was detected only a few times. CDR3 loop: CASSQDGYNSPLHF. As DNA, the CDR3 is TGTGCCAGCAGCCAAGATGGGTATAATTCACCCCTCCACTTT. V and J are TRBV14 and TRBJ1-6; D call uncertain. CDR1 and CDR2 from the germline V gene are SGHDN and FVKESK. This CDR3 is 14 amino acids long. V lost 0 bases and J 4 bases, leaving 4 bases between the germline ends.

This sequence joins TRBV14 and TRBJ2-1, with D unclear. Per germline, CDR1 SGHDN and CDR2 FVKESK. CDR3 length: 12 residues. The V end was cut by 4 bases, the J end by 6 bases, with 7 bases between. The CDR3 spells CASSPYANEQFF. DNA for the CDR3: TGTGCCAGCAGCCCATATGCCAATGAGCAGTTCTTC.

This clonotype was detected ten times or more. The chain uses TRBV5-4 and TRBJ2-1; D is perhaps TRBD1 or TRBD2 (5 bases each). This CDR3 region has 15 residues. Trimming pared 5 bases from V and 1 base from J, leaving 13 bases between. Germline CDR1 is SGHNT and CDR2 is YYREEE (reference sequence). Here the CDR3 reads CASRSGGESYNEQFF. The CDR3 DNA reads as TGTGCCAGCAGATCTGGGGGAGAATCCTACAATGAGCAGTTCTTC.

The chain employs TRBV29-1 and TRBJ2-1; TRBD1 agrees at 8 bases. V gave up 6 bases and J gave up 0 bases; unmatched junction bases: 13. The CDR3 contains 17 residues. Looked up from germline, CDR1 is SQVTM and CDR2 is ANQGSEA. CDR3 amino acids: CSVAGQAITHSYNEQFF. The CDR3, as DNA: TGCAGCGTGGCGGGACAGGCAATTACCCACTCCTACAATGAGCAGTTCTTC.

This chain joins TRBV4-1 and TRBJ2-5; D gene uncertain. The CDR3 runs 14 residues. Germline CDR1 is MGHRA and CDR2 is YSYEKL. Trimming removed 1 base at V and 0 bases at J, with 6 bases between. The CDR3 spells CASSQAGYQETQYF. CDR3 coding DNA: TGCGCCAGCAGCCAAGCCGGTTACCAAGAGACCCAGTACTTC.

This clonotype occurred a few times. This rearrangement joins TRBV7-6 to TRBJ2-5; D tentatively reads TRBD1 or TRBD2 (5 bases each). The CDR3 is made up of 16 amino acids. The V end lost 3 bases, the J end lost 4 bases, and 18 bases lay between the germline ends. Germline CDR1 is SGHVS and CDR2 is FNYEAQ. CDR3 DNA sequence: TGTGCCAGCAGCTTCGACAACTACGGGACGGGAGAGACCCAGTACTTC. Translated: CASSFDNYGTGETQYF.

There are many counts of this clonotype. The CDR3 loop reads CASTDRATSSYNEQFF. The CDR3 bases are TGTGCCAGCACCGACCGGGCCACGTCCTCCTACAATGAGCAGTTCTTC. The chain combines TRBV7-8 with TRBJ2-1, with D hard to call. Trimming took off 7 bases at V and 0 bases at J, with 16 bases between the two ends. The germline V gene encodes CDR1 SGHVS and CDR2 FQNEAQ. This CDR3 spans 16 amino acids.

This clonotype was picked up many times. The chain combines TRBV12-3 or TRBV12-4 with TRBJ2-5; maybe TRBD2 (5 bases). The germline V and J ends were trimmed by 6 bases and 4 bases, with 15 bases remaining between them. The CDR3 runs 14 residues. The DNA for the CDR3 is TGTGCCAGCAGGGGAAGGGAGAATCGAGAGACCCAGTACTTC. Protein product: CASRGRENRETQYF.

This clonotype was observed once. A read error may explain this, as a much larger clone is one base away. V usage is TRBV10-3 and J usage is TRBJ2-7; tentatively, D is TRBD1 or TRBD2 (7 bases each). The germline V gene has CDR1 ENHRY and CDR2 SYGVKD. The CDR3 totals 15 residues. The CDR3 DNA sequence: TGTGTCATCAGGACCGACAGGGAGGGAAGAGGCGAGCAGTACGTC. This gives the protein CVIRTDREGRGEQYV.

As for this clonotype: One junction end disagrees with the germline gene, perhaps due to a read error. The chain joins TRBV6-2 or TRBV6-3 to TRBJ1-6, with unresolved D. The CDR3 sequence is 15 residues long. The germline V gene has CDR1 MNHEY and CDR2 SVGEGT. The DNA for the CDR3 is TGTGCCCGCAGTTACTCGAGAGTCGGAAATTCACCCCTCCACTTT. It encodes CARSYSRVGNSPLHF.

This clonotype appeared many times. J is TRBJ1-5 and V is TRBV7-9; D is ambiguous. The CDR3 consists of 13 residues. V was cut by 6 bases and J by 4 bases, with 10 bases left in between. From germline, CDR1 is SEHNR and CDR2 FQNEAQ (reference sequence). The CDR3: CASRGQINQPQHF. DNA for the CDR3: TGTGCCAGCAGAGGTCAAATTAATCAGCCCCAGCATTTT.

The table lists this clonotype with many counts. The rearrangement uses TRBV4-1 and TRBJ2-5; possibly TRBD1 for D (5 bases). Germline lookup yields CDR1 MGHRA and CDR2 YSYEKL. The CDR3 extends over 15 amino acids. V was trimmed by 0 bases and J by 0 bases, leaving 8 bases between them. The CDR3 spells CASSQDVGDQETQYF. CDR3 coding DNA: TGCGCCAGCAGCCAAGATGTAGGGGACCAAGAGACCCAGTACTTC.

V is TRBV29-1 and J is TRBJ1-2, with 11 positions matching TRBD1. V was clipped by 2 bases and J by 3 bases; unmatched bases: 2. Germline V gene lookup returns CDR1 SQVTM and CDR2 ANQGSEA. The CDR3 length is 14 residues. The CDR3 DNA follows: TGCAGCGTTGAATGGACAGGGGGCGACTATGGCTACACCTTC. It codes for CSVEWTGGDYGYTF.

The V call is TRBV2, the J call TRBJ1-2; TRBD1 matches at 8 bases. This CDR3 is 16 amino acids long. Per germline, CDR1 SNHLY and CDR2 FYNNEI. Trimming took 2 bases from V and 0 from J; bases not matched to a gene: 5. CDR3 DNA sequence: TGTGCCAGCAGTGAATCGGGACAGGATACTAACTATGGCTACACCTTC. Its protein product is CASSESGQDTNYGYTF.